These 23 T cell receptor beta chains were all obtained from the same sample, sequenced in a study of cytomegalovirus exposure and HLA in healthy donors. The study ran its PCR with 60 Vbeta and 13 Jbeta primers. The data were produced by immunoSEQ multiplex PCR, yet TCRdb's version contains in-frame clones alone and is incomplete. Altogether over 70,000 clones are present, roughly three quarters being singletons, with the ten largest covering 1.4%. The specimen sequenced was PBMCs. Receptors were obtained from a male donor in good health and CMV-seronegative.

The chain combines TRBV30 with TRBJ1-5; possible D gene TRBD1, 5 bases. Germline V gene data show CDR1 as GTSNPN and CDR2 as SVGIG (reference sequence). This CDR3 contains 15 residues. V shed 3 bases and J shed 6 bases, with 18 bases lying between them. DNA for the CDR3: TGTGCCTGGAGCCTCTCCGGGCAGGGAAGTCAGCCCCAGCATTTT. It specifies CAWSLSGQGSQPQHF.

The chain employs TRBV2 and TRBJ2-5; 14 bases are shared with TRBD2. This CDR3 has 15 amino acids. The germline V gene encodes CDR1 SNHLY and CDR2 FYNNEI. The ends lost 10 bases at V and 5 bases at J; junction bases unmatched: 9. The CDR3 loop reads CATRGLAGVRETQYF. The CDR3 DNA reads as TGTGCCACAAGGGGACTAGCGGGAGTTCGGGAGACCCAGTACTTC.

The V call is TRBV19, the J call TRBJ1-2, with 7 nucleotides matching TRBD1. Germline V lookup: CDR1 LNHDA, CDR2 SQIVND (reference sequence). The CDR3 totals 14 residues. V lost 9 bases, J lost 7 bases, and 14 bases stayed unmatched. CDR3 sequence: CASRLPGQRVGYTF. CDR3 nucleotides: TGTGCCAGCCGGCTTCCGGGACAGAGAGTTGGCTACACCTTC.

V usage is TRBV5-6 and J usage is TRBJ2-1; TRBD2 aligns across 8 bases. Germline loops: CDR1 SGHDT, CDR2 YYEEEE. The CDR3 length is 16 residues. The trim removed 4 bases at V and 0 bases at J, leaving 6 bases unmatched. This chain's CDR3 is CASSQLAGRSYNEQFF. The CDR3 bases are TGTGCCAGCAGCCAGTTAGCGGGACGCTCCTACAATGAGCAGTTCTTC.

The V gene is TRBV7-2, the J gene TRBJ1-4; TRBD1 matches at 7 bases. V lost 5 bases and J lost 8; bases outside the gene matches: 14. Germline assignment: CDR1 SGHTA and CDR2 FQGNSA. The CDR3 consists of 16 residues. CDR3 loop: CASSADYRGFREKLFF. The CDR3 DNA follows: TGTGCCAGCAGCGCGGACTACAGGGGTTTTAGAGAAAAACTGTTTTTT.

The gene calls are TRBV15 and TRBJ2-1; no firm D call. The germline V gene encodes CDR1 LNHNV and CDR2 YYDKDF (reference sequence). The CDR3 extends over 17 amino acids. Trimming stripped 5 bases from V and 0 bases from J, with 17 bases between. The DNA of the CDR3 is TGTGCCACCAGCTCCCGACTTGATACGAGCTCCTACAATGAGCAGTTCTTC. It yields the protein CATSSRLDTSSYNEQFF.

This chain links TRBV5-6 with TRBJ2-5, with D perhaps TRBD1 (5 bases). Trimming pared 7 bases from V and 5 bases from J, leaving 21 bases between. Looked up from germline, CDR1 is SGHDT and CDR2 is YYEEEE. The CDR3 spans 15 residues. The DNA for the CDR3 is TGTGCCAGCTCGAGTAGGACATTAGGTATGGAGACCCAGTACTTC. Translating it yields CASSSRTLGMETQYF.

The chain combines TRBV5-6 with TRBJ2-7; TRBD1 aligns across 9 bases. The CDR3 is 13 residues long. Germline V CDR1 and CDR2: SGHDT, YYEEEE. With 3 bases clipped from V and 7 bases from J, the junction kept 5 bases outside the gene matches. CDR3 coding DNA: TGTGCCAGCAGCTGGGACAGGGCGAGGGAGCAGTACTTC. It specifies CASSWDRAREQYF.

The V and J genes are TRBV2 and TRBJ2-5, with TRBD1 matching 9 bases. With V trimmed by 6 bases and J by 4 bases, 6 bases remained unmatched. Germline CDR1 SNHLY, CDR2 FYNNEI. The CDR3 consists of 14 residues. The CDR3 is CASSPDRGRETQYF. The CDR3 bases are TGTGCCAGCAGCCCCGACAGGGGGAGAGAGACCCAGTACTTC.

The J gene is TRBJ2-3, the V gene TRBV30; TRBD2 matches at 12 bases. Per the germline V gene, CDR1 is GTSNPN and CDR2 is SVGIG (reference sequence). This CDR3 is 15 amino acids long. Losses at the gene ends were 2 bases for V and 3 bases for J; bases not matched to a gene: 3. For the CDR3, the DNA is TGTGCCTGGAGTCCTACTAGCGGGGGGACAGATACGCAGTATTTT. Translated, it gives CAWSPTSGGTDTQYF.

This chain joins TRBV9 and TRBJ2-2; TRBD1 matches at 7 bases. Germline V CDR1 and CDR2: SGDLS, YYNGEE. This CDR3 comprises 15 residues. Germline trimming cut 3 bases from V and 5 bases from J; bases unmatched to any gene: 7. The CDR3 here is CASSAGTARTGELFF. The CDR3 DNA sequence: TGTGCCAGCAGCGCGGGGACAGCAAGAACCGGGGAGCTGTTTTTT.

This clone appeared a few times. The gene calls are TRBV7-2 and TRBJ2-7; 9 bases fit TRBD2. Germline lookup yields CDR1 SGHTA and CDR2 FQGNSA. The V segment lost 5 bases and the J segment 1 base; nucleotides outside the gene matches: 9. CDR3 length: 16 amino acids. Here the CDR3 reads CASSPRGGGGSYEQYF. In DNA form, the CDR3 reads TGTGCCAGCAGCCCTAGGGGCGGGGGGGGGTCCTACGAGCAGTACTTC.

The chain couples TRBV2 to TRBJ2-6; 8 bases match TRBD1. Germline trimming cut 7 bases from V and 1 base from J; bases unmatched to any gene: 6. In germline, CDR1 is SNHLY, CDR2 FYNNEI. This CDR3 is 16 amino acids long. The chain's CDR3 is CASTTGGYSGANVLTF. The CDR3 DNA is TGTGCCAGCACAACAGGGGGGTATTCTGGGGCCAACGTCCTGACTTTC. Supplemented by reference TRBV2 and TRBJ2-6, the full variable domain reads EPEVTQTPSHQVTQMGQEVILRCVPISNHLYFYWYRQILGQKVEFLVSFYNNEISEKSEIFDDQFSVERPDGSNFTLKIRSTKLEDSAMYFCASTTGGYSGANVLTFGAGSRLTVL.

This clone was counted ten times or more. The chain carries TRBV6-4 and TRBJ2-3; 8 bases agree with TRBD1. The CDR3 is made up of 16 amino acids. Germline CDR1 is MRHNA and CDR2 is SNTAGT. With 3 bases clipped from V and 0 bases from J, the junction kept 5 bases outside the gene matches. The CDR3 sequence: CASSENQGASTDTQYF. CDR3 in DNA: TGTGCCAGCAGTGAGAATCAGGGGGCTAGCACAGATACGCAGTATTTT.

This clone was seen once. The genes are TRBV7-2 and TRBJ1-1; D is ambiguous. The CDR3 covers 13 residues. Germline assignment: CDR1 SGHTA and CDR2 FQGNSA. The V gene lost 3 bases and the J gene lost 6 bases, with 11 bases spanning the gap. CDR3 amino acids: CASSLRVAPEAFF. The CDR3 coding sequence is TGTGCCAGCAGCTTGAGGGTAGCCCCTGAAGCTTTCTTT.

This rearrangement joins TRBV7-2 to TRBJ2-5; TRBD2 aligns across 14 bases. CDR3 length equals 19 residues. Trimming cost V 3 bases and J 1 base; bases outside gene matches: 10. Looked up from germline, CDR1 is SGHTA and CDR2 is FQGNSA. This chain's CDR3 is CASSLWARGLAGGQETQYF. CDR3 bases: TGTGCCAGCAGCTTGTGGGCCCGTGGACTAGCGGGGGGCCAAGAGACCCAGTACTTC.

This chain uses TRBV7-2 with TRBJ1-2; D is undetermined. This CDR3 spans 15 amino acids. Trimming cost V 4 bases and J 5 bases, with 17 bases left between them. Germline V gene lookup returns CDR1 SGHTA and CDR2 FQGNSA. The CDR3 DNA is TGTGCCAGCAGCTACTCCCCTGACACCCGTTATGGCTACACCTTC. This codes for CASSYSPDTRYGYTF.

The V call is TRBV18, the J call TRBJ2-5, with D unclear. The germline V gene has CDR1 KGHSH and CDR2 LQKENI. The CDR3 runs to 13 residues. With 3 bases removed from V and 4 bases from J, the gap between germline ends came to 9 bases. The CDR3 sequence: CASSPPNGETQYF. CDR3 bases: TGTGCCAGCTCACCCCCGAACGGAGAGACCCAGTACTTC.

This clone was seen a single time. The chain joins TRBV28 to TRBJ1-1, with 9 bases identical to TRBD1. This CDR3 is built from 16 residues. Germline lookup yields CDR1 MDHEN and CDR2 SYDVKM. Germline trimming cut 7 bases from V and 5 bases from J; bases unmatched to any gene: 14. The DNA of the CDR3 is TGTGCCAGCACCACTTCGCCGGGACAGGGACGGACTGAAGCTTTCTTT. Translating gives CASTTSPGQGRTEAFF.

The chain employs TRBV11-2 and TRBJ2-1; 11 nucleotides line up with TRBD2. From germline, CDR1 is SGHAT and CDR2 FQNNGV. The CDR3 length is 18 residues. With V trimmed by 4 bases and J by 2 bases, 10 bases remained unmatched. The CDR3 here is CASSWGGSGRAPYNEQFF. In DNA form, the CDR3 reads TGTGCCAGCAGCTGGGGGGGTAGCGGGAGGGCCCCCTACAATGAGCAGTTCTTC.

Here the CDR3 reads CATLGTSGYEQYF. CDR3 sequence (DNA): TGTGCCACCCTCGGGACTAGCGGATACGAGCAGTACTTC. This chain connects TRBV6-1 to TRBJ2-7; TRBD2 matches at 11 bases. V shed 10 bases and J 4 bases; nucleotides not matched to a gene: 6. The CDR3 has 13 amino acids. Germline V CDR1 and CDR2: MNHNS, SASEGT.

By share of the sample, this clone is medium-sized. V gene TRBV7-2 combines with J gene TRBJ1-1, with a possible D match to TRBD1 (5 bases). CDR1 is SGHTA, CDR2 FQGNSA, per germline. The V end was cut by 0 bases, the J end by 1 base, with 9 bases between. The CDR3 is 15 amino acids. The CDR3 coding sequence is TGTGCCAGCAGCTTAGCGAAGACAGCGAACACTGAAGCTTTCTTT. It yields the protein CASSLAKTANTEAFF.

The V gene is TRBV6-5, the J gene TRBJ2-2, with a possible D match to TRBD2 (6 bases). The V and J ends lost 2 bases and 5 bases respectively, with 12 bases between them. The germline CDR1 and CDR2 sequences are MNHEY and SVGAGI. The CDR3 is 15 residues long. This CDR3 is CASSYKLRGTGELFF. The CDR3 DNA reads as TGTGCCAGCAGTTACAAACTCCGGGGGACCGGGGAGCTGTTTTTT.